The subject of this entry is one TCR beta chain. The sample belongs to a study of blood T cell repertoires in COVID-19. Original handling: Scientists estimated how many nucleated cells there were by amplifying reference gene primers. Sequenced by immunoSEQ multiplex PCR; TCRdb stores in-frame clones only, minus some. The V and J calls and clone size are taken from that table; D and trimming were inferred from the DNA. The sample carries about 330,000 clones, about four fifths recorded once. The V gene lost 6 bases and the J gene lost 6 bases, with 15 bases spanning the gap. The V gene's germline CDR1 is MNHNY and CDR2 SVGAGI (reference sequence). The CDR3 totals 15 residues.

The receptor comes from a woman between 45 and 60 years old with acute or convalescent COVID-19. The chain has TRBV6-6 and TRBJ1-6; possible D gene TRBD1, 6 bases. The sample comprised peripheral blood. This chain's CDR3 is CASRSRDNPNSPLHF. CDR3 coding DNA: TGTGCCAGCAGATCCCGGGACAACCCTAATTCACCCCTCCACTTT.